The 20 T cell receptor beta chains listed next were all sequenced from one sample in a study of cytomegalovirus exposure and HLA in healthy donors. PCR primers comprised 60 Vbeta and 13 Jbeta primers. Clones were sequenced by immunoSEQ multiplex PCR, and TCRdb holds only the in-frame ones, with some missing. The table lists about 160,000 clones, roughly 85% of them singletons. Sequencing was carried out using PBMCs. The receptor source for this set is a man aged 30 to 39 in good health and CMV-seronegative.

The chain has TRBV25-1 and TRBJ2-1; 10 bases align to TRBD2. Germline CDR1 and CDR2: MGHDK and SYGVNS. The V gene end was trimmed by 1 base and the J gene end by 7 bases; junction bases not matched to a gene: 10. This CDR3 has 17 residues. The CDR3 DNA is TGTGCCAGCAGTGAATCCCCGACTAGCGGGTTTAGGAATGAGCAGTTCTTC. It codes for CASSESPTSGFRNEQFF.

V is TRBV7-6 and J is TRBJ2-1; 8 bases are shared with TRBD1. Germline V gene lookup returns CDR1 SGHVS and CDR2 FNYEAQ. V trimming: 2 bases; J trimming: 7 bases; junction bases outside the gene matches: 13. The CDR3 has 17 residues. CDR3 DNA: TGTGCCAGCAGCTTATGGGGCCCAGGGGGCTCTATGAATGAGCAGTTCTTC. The encoded protein is CASSLWGPGGSMNEQFF.

This rearrangement joins TRBV5-4 to TRBJ2-7, with TRBD1 identical over 7 bases. V was pared by 0 bases and J by 6 bases, with 3 bases of the junction left unmatched. The length of the CDR3 is 13 residues. The germline gives CDR1 SGHNT, CDR2 YYREEE (reference sequence). The CDR3 region has the DNA TGTGCCAGCAGCTTGGTAGGGGGCTCCGAGCAGTACTTC. Its translation is CASSLVGGSEQYF. Together with reference TRBV5-4 and TRBJ2-7, the CDR3 gives the full variable domain: ETGVTQSPTHLIKTRGQQVTLRCSSQSGHNTVSWYQQALGQGPQFIFQYYREEENGRGNFPPRFSGLQFPNYSSELNVNALELDDSALYLCASSLVGGSEQYFGPGTRLTVT.

V and J are TRBV20-1 and TRBJ2-1; no definite D call. Per the germline V gene, CDR1 is DFQATT and CDR2 is SNEGSKA (reference sequence). CDR3 length: 10 amino acids. Trimming cost V 5 bases and J 4 bases, with 3 bases left between them. The CDR3 protein is CSALYNEQFF. The CDR3 DNA follows: TGCAGTGCTCTATACAATGAGCAGTTCTTC.

The rearrangement joins TRBV9 to TRBJ2-3; 9 bases agree with TRBD1. Trimming took 3 bases from V and 6 from J; bases not matched to a gene: 8. The germline gives CDR1 SGDLS, CDR2 YYNGEE. This CDR3 has 15 residues. The CDR3 is CASSGSQGAWDTQYF. The CDR3 DNA reads TGTGCCAGCAGCGGGTCACAGGGGGCTTGGGATACGCAGTATTTT.

The chain is built from TRBV28 and TRBJ2-1, with D possibly matching TRBD2 (7 bases). CDR1 is MDHEN and CDR2 is SYDVKM in the germline V gene. The CDR3 consists of 24 residues. Trimming pared 3 bases from V and 7 bases from J, leaving 43 bases between. The CDR3 coding sequence is TGTGCCAGCAGTTTCCGCCCATGGACAGTAAGAGGGGGTTTCGCCGCGGGGGCTAGAAATGAGCAGTTCTTC. It yields the protein CASSFRPWTVRGGFAAGARNEQFF.

The chain links TRBV7-2 to TRBJ1-1, with 10 bases identical to TRBD1. Trimming at V came to 3 bases and at J to 7 bases, leaving 11 bases not matched to a gene. The CDR3 covers 16 residues. Germline lookup yields CDR1 SGHTA and CDR2 FQGNSA. The CDR3 loop reads CASSFAPTGTGVEAFF. The CDR3 region has the DNA TGTGCCAGCAGCTTCGCTCCCACCGGGACAGGGGTTGAAGCTTTCTTT.

The table lists this clone with a few counts. The rearrangement links TRBV6-5 to TRBJ1-2, with 7 bases matching TRBD1. Per germline, CDR1 MNHEY and CDR2 SVGAGI. The CDR3 spans 15 residues. V trimming: 5 bases; J trimming: 4 bases; junction bases outside the gene matches: 10. In DNA form, the CDR3 reads TGTGCCAGCAGTAACCCACACAGGGGCCTCTATGGCTACACCTTC. It is translated as CASSNPHRGLYGYTF.

This clone was counted once. V and J are TRBV5-1 and TRBJ1-2; no reliable D call. This CDR3 has 13 amino acids. Between the trimmed V and J ends, which lost 4 bases and 4 bases, there was a span of 11 bases. Germline V gives CDR1 SGHRS, CDR2 YFSETQ. The CDR3 loop reads CASSTATAYGYTF. In DNA, the CDR3 is TGCGCCAGCAGCACAGCAACCGCCTATGGCTACACCTTC.

The chain is built from TRBV5-1 and TRBJ1-2; 8 bases line up with TRBD1. The CDR3 runs 15 residues. CDR1 is SGHRS and CDR2 is YFSETQ in the germline V gene. V dropped 7 bases and J dropped 5; count of bases not matched to a gene: 13. DNA for the CDR3: TGCGCCAGCTCCGGGACAGGCCTCTCGACTTATGGCTACACCTTC. Amino acid sequence: CASSGTGLSTYGYTF.

V and J are TRBV5-1 and TRBJ2-3; the D gene is possibly TRBD2 (6 bases). CDR1 and CDR2 from the germline V gene are SGHRS and YFSETQ. CDR3 size: 15 residues. V was shortened by 4 bases and J by 4 bases, with 16 bases between the two germline ends. The DNA for the CDR3 is TGCGCCAGCAGCCGCCGGGACTTAACGGCAGATACGCAGTATTTT. It is translated as CASSRRDLTADTQYF.

The J gene is TRBJ2-7, the V gene TRBV5-6, with 8 bases fitting TRBD2. The CDR3 spans 15 residues. CDR1 SGHDT and CDR2 YYEEEE come from the germline V gene. V shed 4 bases, J shed 2 bases, and the junction held 8 bases outside the gene matches. DNA of the CDR3: TGTGCCAGCAGCATTGGGACTAGTGGGGCCTACGAGCAGTACTTC. Encoded protein: CASSIGTSGAYEQYF. Supplemented by reference TRBV5-6 and TRBJ2-7, the full variable domain reads DAGVTQSPTHLIKTRGQQVTLRCSPKSGHDTVSWYQQALGQGPQFIFQYYEEEERQRGNFPDRFSGHQFPNYSSELNVNALLLGDSALYLCASSIGTSGAYEQYFGPGTRLTVT.

The chain links TRBV5-4 to TRBJ1-4; D is unclear. Germline V gene data show CDR1 as SGHNT and CDR2 as YYREEE (reference sequence). The CDR3 sequence is 15 residues long. V lost 3 bases, J lost 6 bases, and 15 bases lay in between. The CDR3 sequence: CASSSGTGSDEKLFF. The CDR3 DNA reads as TGTGCCAGCAGCTCGGGTACGGGATCTGATGAAAAACTGTTTTTT.

This rearrangement joins TRBV4-1 to TRBJ1-2; unclear D gene. This CDR3 region has 15 residues. V was pared by 0 bases and J by 4 bases, with 12 bases between. Germline V gene lookup returns CDR1 MGHRA and CDR2 YSYEKL. The CDR3 coding sequence is TGCGCCAGCAGCCAAGATAACGCAGGAACCTATGGCTACACCTTC. It is translated as CASSQDNAGTYGYTF.

This clone was seen only once. This chain joins TRBV28 and TRBJ1-2, with D unresolved. V dropped 11 bases and J dropped 0 bases, with 13 bases sitting between them. Per germline, CDR1 MDHEN and CDR2 SYDVKM. This CDR3 region has 13 residues. The CDR3 region has the DNA TGTGCCCACGGCTGGGGAGCTAACTATGGCTACACCTTC. The encoded protein is CAHGWGANYGYTF.

As concerns this clone: At one of its ends the junction is not consistent with the germline gene, which may arise from a read error. The gene calls are TRBV7-9 and TRBJ2-7; TRBD1 might be the D (5 bases). The germline V gene encodes CDR1 SEHNR and CDR2 FQNEAQ (reference sequence). CDR3 length: 14 amino acids. The CDR3 DNA is TGTTCCAGCAGCTTAGACAGCCTCTCCTACGAGCAGTACTTC. It is translated as CSSSLDSLSYEQYF.

The chain uses TRBV10-3 and TRBJ2-5, with 7 bases lining up with TRBD1. Trimming cost V 10 bases and J 1 base; bases outside gene matches: 9. CDR1 and CDR2 from the germline V gene are ENHRY and SYGVKD. The CDR3 contains 14 residues. The DNA of the CDR3 is TGTGCCACTTCGACAGGGCCAACCCAAGAGACCCAGTACTTC. Translating gives CATSTGPTQETQYF.

V and J are TRBV6-4 and TRBJ2-5; 7 bases fit TRBD1. Germline V CDR1 and CDR2: MRHNA, SNTAGT. CDR3 length: 17 amino acids. V shed 2 bases, J shed 3 bases, and the junction held 12 bases outside the gene matches. CDR3 nucleotides: TGTGCCAGCAGTGACGTCCGCGGCAAACAGGGGAAAGAGACCCAGTACTTC. It encodes CASSDVRGKQGKETQYF.

The rearrangement joins TRBV18 to TRBJ1-1; 8 nucleotides match TRBD1. The CDR3 runs to 13 residues. The ends lost 3 bases at V and 6 bases at J; junction bases unmatched: 3. Germline loops: CDR1 KGHSH, CDR2 LQKENI. The CDR3 sequence is CASSPNRGAEAFF. CDR3 bases: TGTGCCAGCTCACCCAACAGGGGGGCTGAAGCTTTCTTT.

The chain has TRBV27 and TRBJ2-2; TRBD1 aligns across 9 bases. Per germline, CDR1 MNHEY and CDR2 SMNVEV (reference sequence). This CDR3 has 16 residues. J gave up 4 bases and V 5 bases, and 8 bases lay outside the gene matches. CDR3 coding DNA: TGTGCCAGCAGTGTTGCCGGGACAGGGACCACCGGGGAGCTGTTTTTT. Its translation is CASSVAGTGTTGELFF.